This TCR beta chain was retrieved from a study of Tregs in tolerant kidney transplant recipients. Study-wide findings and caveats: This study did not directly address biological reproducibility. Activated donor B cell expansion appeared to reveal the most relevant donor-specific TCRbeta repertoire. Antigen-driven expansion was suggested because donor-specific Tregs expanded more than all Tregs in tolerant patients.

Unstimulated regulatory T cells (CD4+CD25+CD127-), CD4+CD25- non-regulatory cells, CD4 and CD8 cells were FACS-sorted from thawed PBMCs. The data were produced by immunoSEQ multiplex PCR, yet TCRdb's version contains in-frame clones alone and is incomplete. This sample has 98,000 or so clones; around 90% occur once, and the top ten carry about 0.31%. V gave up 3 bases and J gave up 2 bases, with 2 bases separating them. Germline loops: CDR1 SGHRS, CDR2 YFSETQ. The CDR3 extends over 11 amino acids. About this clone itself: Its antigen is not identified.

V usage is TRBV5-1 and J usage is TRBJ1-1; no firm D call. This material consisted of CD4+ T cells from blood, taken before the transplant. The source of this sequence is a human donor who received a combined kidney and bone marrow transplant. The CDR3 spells CASSSNTEAFF. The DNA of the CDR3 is TGCGCCAGCAGCTCAAACACTGAAGCTTTCTTT.